Below, 20 T cell receptor beta chains from the same sample are listed, as sequenced in a study of blood T cell repertoires in COVID-19. Assay: immunoSEQ multiplex PCR; the TCRdb copy retains only in-frame clones and omits some. The table has approximately 100,000 clones, 84% seen once. The sample consisted of peripheral blood. These TCRs come from a woman aged 55-75 years with acute or convalescent COVID-19.

The chain has TRBV10-3 and TRBJ1-1, with a tentative D call TRBD1 (6 bases). Per germline, CDR1 ENHRY and CDR2 SYGVKD. Trimming removed 6 bases at V and 1 base at J, with 27 bases between. CDR3 length: 19 residues. The CDR3 sequence: CAISPVLRSPGQPNTEAFF. As DNA, the CDR3 is TGTGCCATCAGCCCGGTCCTCCGTAGCCCTGGACAGCCGAACACTGAAGCTTTCTTT.

The CDR3 region is CASRPPGGKSGYTF. The CDR3 nucleotides are TGTGCCAGTAGACCTCCGGGAGGGAAAAGTGGCTACACCTTC. The chain recombines TRBV19 with TRBJ1-2; no clear D. The ends were cut back, 6 bases at V and 7 bases at J, with 18 bases in the middle. The germline CDR1 and CDR2 sequences are LNHDA and SQIVND (reference sequence). CDR3 length: 14 amino acids.

The chain has TRBV7-2 and TRBJ2-1; D remains ambiguous. The CDR3 loop spans 12 amino acids. Germline V lookup: CDR1 SGHTA, CDR2 FQGNSA. The V and J ends lost 5 bases and 8 bases respectively, with 10 bases between them. CDR3 protein: CASSLLLYEQFF. For the CDR3, the DNA is TGTGCCAGCAGCCTGTTACTGTATGAGCAGTTCTTC. The whole variable domain, filled in from reference TRBV7-2 and TRBJ2-1, reads GAGVSQSPSNKVTEKGKDVELRCDPISGHTALYWYRQSLGQGLEFLIYFQGNSAPDKSGLPSDRFSAERTGGSVSTLTIQRTQQEDSAVYLCASSLLLYEQFFGPGTRLTVL.

The chain uses TRBV3-1 (or the pseudogene TRBV3-2) and TRBJ2-5; the D is unclear. The CDR3 runs 14 residues. The germline gives CDR1 LGHDT, CDR2 YNNKEL (reference sequence). V dropped 2 bases and J dropped 0 bases, with 7 bases sitting between them. Written as DNA, the CDR3 is TGTGCCAGCAGCCAATCGCACTACCAAGAGACCCAGTACTTC. Amino acids: CASSQSHYQETQYF.

The count of this clone is one. V is TRBV11-2 and J is TRBJ1-4; TRBD1 matches 7 bases. There are 14 residues in the CDR3. CDR1 is SGHAT and CDR2 is FQNNGV in the germline V gene. J was trimmed by 10 bases and V by 5 bases; bases with no gene match: 10. In DNA, the CDR3 is TGTGCCAGCAGCATACAGGGGACATTATCAAAACTGTTTTTT. This gives the protein CASSIQGTLSKLFF.

The gene calls are TRBV5-6 and TRBJ1-5; D gene unclear. The germline V gene has CDR1 SGHDT and CDR2 YYEEEE. The CDR3 runs to 15 residues. V lost 1 base, J lost 9 bases, and 17 bases lay in between. This CDR3 reads CASSLYGPRQTPQHF. The CDR3, as DNA: TGTGCCAGCAGCTTGTACGGCCCGCGGCAAACGCCCCAGCATTTT.

V is TRBV30 and J is TRBJ1-1, with 10 nucleotides matching TRBD1. Germline V gene sequence: CDR1 GTSNPN, CDR2 SVGIG (reference sequence). The V segment lost 1 base and the J segment 3 bases; nucleotides outside the gene matches: 5. The CDR3 is 15 amino acids. CDR3 in DNA: TGTGCCTGGAGTGCAAGGACAGGGGGGGACACTGAAGCTTTCTTT. Translation: CAWSARTGGDTEAFF. The full variable domain, in which reference TRBV30 and TRBJ1-1 provide the parts outside the CDR3, is SQTIHQWPATLVQPVGSPLSLECTVEGTSNPNLYWYRQAAGRGLQLLFYSVGIGQISSEVPQNLSASRPQDRQFILSSKKLLLSDSGFYLCAWSARTGGDTEAFFGQGTRLTVV.

This clone was counted a few times. The chain is built from TRBV10-3 and TRBJ2-4; 7 bases map to TRBD2. The CDR3 totals 17 residues. J was trimmed by 0 bases and V by 3 bases; bases with no gene match: 8. The V gene's germline CDR1 is ENHRY and CDR2 SYGVKD. This CDR3 is CAISDNRGDLAKNIQYF. CDR3 DNA sequence: TGTGCCATCAGTGACAATCGGGGGGATCTAGCCAAAAACATTCAGTACTTC.

The V and J genes are TRBV19 and TRBJ1-5, with 8 nucleotides matching TRBD1. J was trimmed by 0 bases and V by 10 bases; bases with no gene match: 8. The CDR3 loop spans 15 amino acids. Looked up from germline, CDR1 is LNHDA and CDR2 is SQIVND (reference sequence). CDR3 nucleotides: TGTGCCATCGCCAAACAGGGGGATAGCAATCAGCCCCAGCATTTT. Residues: CAIAKQGDSNQPQHF.

The V gene is TRBV5-1, the J gene TRBJ2-1; maybe TRBD2 (6 bases). Germline V gene sequence: CDR1 SGHRS, CDR2 YFSETQ. The CDR3 spans 16 residues. V shed 3 bases and J shed 7 bases, with 20 bases lying between them. The CDR3 DNA is TGCGCCAGCAGCTGGACGGGACTGGAGAGATTTAATGAGCAGTTCTTC. Protein: CASSWTGLERFNEQFF.

The V gene is TRBV4-2, the J gene TRBJ1-3; tentative D call: TRBD1 (5 bases). The CDR3 is made up of 14 amino acids. Trimming removed 6 bases from V and 0 bases from J, with 9 bases in between. Per germline, CDR1 LGHNA and CDR2 YNFKEQ. CDR3 sequence reads: CASSLQGSGNTIYF. CDR3 sequence (DNA): TGTGCCAGCAGTCTTCAGGGCTCTGGAAACACCATATATTTT.

V and J are TRBV29-1 and TRBJ2-1; possibly TRBD2 for D (6 bases). In germline, CDR1 is SQVTM, CDR2 ANQGSEA. The germline V and J ends were trimmed by 2 bases and 10 bases, with 12 bases remaining between them. CDR3 length: 12 amino acids. The CDR3 protein is CSVETGLSEQFF. CDR3 DNA: TGCAGCGTTGAAACGGGACTTTCGGAGCAGTTCTTC.

This clone occurred once. The chain combines TRBV18 with TRBJ1-2; no clear D. The V gene lost 0 bases and the J gene lost 5 bases, with 13 bases spanning the gap. CDR1 KGHSH and CDR2 LQKENI come from the germline V gene. This CDR3 region has 15 residues. The CDR3 loop reads CASSPPGFRGYGYTF. CDR3 sequence (DNA): TGTGCCAGCTCACCACCGGGGTTCCGGGGATATGGCTACACCTTC.

V gene TRBV5-1 combines with J gene TRBJ1-1, with unresolved D. This CDR3 comprises 11 residues. Germline V gene sequence: CDR1 SGHRS, CDR2 YFSETQ. Trimming took off 5 bases at V and 3 bases at J, with 5 bases between the two ends. CDR3 bases: TGCGCCAGCAGGGGCTACACTGAAGCTTTCTTT. Protein: CASRGYTEAFF.

The V and J genes are TRBV29-1 and TRBJ1-4; D might be TRBD1 (6 bases). The CDR3 covers 14 residues. Trimming took 4 bases from V and 8 from J, leaving 17 bases between them. The V gene's germline CDR1 is SQVTM and CDR2 ANQGSEA. The chain's CDR3 is CSVVETGRREKLFF. The DNA of the CDR3 is TGCAGCGTTGTGGAGACAGGCCGTAGGGAAAAACTGTTTTTT. Full variable domain (missing parts from reference TRBV29-1 and TRBJ1-4): SAVISQKPSRDICQRGTSLTIQCQVDSQVTMMFWYRQQPGQSLTLIATANQGSEATYESGFVIDKFPISRPNLTFSTLTVSNMSPEDSSIYLCSVVETGRREKLFFGSGTQLSVL.

The rearrangement links TRBV5-1 to TRBJ2-2; 10 bases line up with TRBD1. Germline assignment: CDR1 SGHRS and CDR2 YFSETQ. The CDR3 extends over 16 amino acids. The junction had 4 bases not matched to a gene; V was cut back by 0 bases and J by 5 bases. The CDR3 DNA reads as TGCGCCAGCAGCTTGGCGCCGGGACAGGGGACCGGGGAGCTGTTTTTT. This gives the protein CASSLAPGQGTGELFF.

The chain recombines TRBV6-6 with TRBJ1-5, with D hard to call. CDR1 is MNHNY, CDR2 SVGAGI, per germline (reference sequence). The CDR3 is 15 residues long. V was pared by 3 bases and J by 1 base, with 10 bases between. The CDR3 region is CASSYEQRSNQPQHF. The CDR3 bases are TGTGCCAGCAGTTATGAACAGAGAAGCAATCAGCCCCAGCATTTT.

The CDR3 DNA sequence: TGTGCCAGCAGCCCGAATATGGCCGTCGACGAGCAGTACTTC. Translating it yields CASSPNMAVDEQYF. The chain recombines TRBV5-5 with TRBJ2-7, with no clear D. CDR1 is SGHKS, CDR2 YYEKEE, per germline (reference sequence). The CDR3 extends over 14 amino acids. The V gene lost 4 bases and the J gene lost 5 bases, with 16 bases spanning the gap.

The CDR3 sequence: CASSADRGYETQYF. For the CDR3, the DNA is TGCGCCAGCAGCGCCGACAGGGGCTACGAGACCCAGTACTTC. This sequence joins TRBV5-1 and TRBJ2-5; 8 positions match TRBD1. The CDR3 is made up of 14 amino acids. CDR1 SGHRS and CDR2 YFSETQ come from the germline V gene. The V gene end was trimmed by 4 bases and the J gene end by 5 bases; junction bases not matched to a gene: 7.

V is TRBV2 and J is TRBJ2-1; TRBD2 is a possible D gene (6 bases). V shed 6 bases and J shed 10 bases, with 22 bases lying between them. Germline lookup yields CDR1 SNHLY and CDR2 FYNNEI. This CDR3 spans 15 amino acids. CDR3 in amino acids: CASSPRVSGPGEQFF. In DNA, the CDR3 is TGTGCCAGCAGCCCACGGGTAAGCGGGCCTGGAGAGCAGTTCTTC.